This TCR beta chain was profiled in a study of shared clonotypes between healthy human individuals. Findings of the study overall: Sequencing depth was expected to affect clonotype sharing among donors.

The J segment lost 6 bases and the V segment lost 2 bases, leaving 6 bases of the junction unmatched. Germline V gene sequence: CDR1 MNHEY, CDR2 SVGAGI. The CDR3 runs 15 residues. In the case of this clone: Its antigen is currently unknown.

An assay was performed, and its level was deep. Each PCR replicate run on unsorted PBMC took in 300 ng DNA, some 28,000 T cell genomes. Method: immunoSEQ multiplex PCR; TCRdb's copy keeps in-frame clones and lacks some. The table records about 500,000 clones, approximately 77% of them present only once. This sequence was found in a woman in her thirties or forties in good health. Some clones in this sample may be carry-over from other donors' samples. The chain couples TRBV6-5 to TRBJ2-7, with 11 bases aligning to TRBD2. Material: PBMCs. The CDR3 region has the DNA TGTGCCAGCAGTTACCAACTAGCGGGAGTATCCGAGCAGTACTTC. Its protein is CASSYQLAGVSEQYF.